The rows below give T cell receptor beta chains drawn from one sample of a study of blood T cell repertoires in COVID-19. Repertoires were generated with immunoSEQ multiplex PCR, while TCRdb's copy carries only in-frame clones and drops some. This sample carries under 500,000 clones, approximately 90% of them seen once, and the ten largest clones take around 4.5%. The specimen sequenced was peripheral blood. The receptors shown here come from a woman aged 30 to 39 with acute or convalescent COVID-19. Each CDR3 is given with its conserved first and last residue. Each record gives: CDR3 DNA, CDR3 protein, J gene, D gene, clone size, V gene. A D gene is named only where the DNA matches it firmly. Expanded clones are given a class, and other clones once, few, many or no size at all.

CDR3nt: TGTGCCAGCAGCGCGCCGGGACAGGGTATCTACGAGCAGTACTTC; CDR3aa: CASSAPGQGIYEQYF; j_gene: TRBJ2-7; d_gene: TRBD1; abundance: once; v_gene: TRBV11-2
CDR3nt: TGTGCCAGCAGCTTCCTGGACAGGGGAATGAACGAGCAGTACTTC; CDR3aa: CASSFLDRGMNEQYF; j_gene: TRBJ2-7; d_gene: TRBD1; abundance: -; v_gene: TRBV5-4
CDR3nt: TGTGCCAGCAGCCAAGTGGGGGGGTCGTTAGCTGAAGCTTTCTTT; CDR3aa: CASSQVGGSLAEAFF; j_gene: TRBJ1-1; d_gene: -; abundance: -; v_gene: TRBV3-1/TRBV3-2
CDR3nt: TGTGCCAGCAGCTTATCGGGGGGTTCCGGGGAGCTGTTTTTT; CDR3aa: CASSLSGGSGELFF; j_gene: TRBJ2-2; d_gene: TRBD2; abundance: few; v_gene: TRBV7-9
CDR3nt: TGTGCCAGCAGCCAAGACAAGGCTAGCGGGGGTAGATACGAGCAGTACTTC; CDR3aa: CASSQDKASGGRYEQYF; j_gene: TRBJ2-7; d_gene: TRBD2; abundance: -; v_gene: TRBV4-2
CDR3nt: TGTGCCAGCAGAGAAACAGGGGACGAGCAGTACTTC; CDR3aa: CASRETGDEQYF; j_gene: TRBJ2-7; d_gene: TRBD1; abundance: -; v_gene: TRBV28
CDR3nt: TGTGCCATCAGTGGGACAGGGTCGGCTGAAAAACTGTTTTTT; CDR3aa: CAISGTGSAEKLFF; j_gene: TRBJ1-4; d_gene: TRBD1; abundance: -; v_gene: TRBV10-3
CDR3nt: TGCGCCAGCAGCCCGGACAGGGAGACGAGGTATGGCTACACCTTC; CDR3aa: CASSPDRETRYGYTF; j_gene: TRBJ1-2; d_gene: TRBD1; abundance: -; v_gene: TRBV4-1
CDR3nt: TGTGCCAGCAGTCCTCAGGGGGCGCGAGGCTACACCTTC; CDR3aa: CASSPQGARGYTF; j_gene: TRBJ1-2; d_gene: TRBD1; abundance: -; v_gene: TRBV6-5
CDR3nt: TGCGCCAGCAGCTTAGGAGCGGGGGGCCGAGATACGCAGTATTTT; CDR3aa: CASSLGAGGRDTQYF; j_gene: TRBJ2-3; d_gene: TRBD2; abundance: -; v_gene: TRBV5-1
CDR3nt: TGTGCCAGCAGCTTAGTCCGCGGCGAGCAGTACTTC; CDR3aa: CASSLVRGEQYF; j_gene: TRBJ2-7; d_gene: -; abundance: -; v_gene: TRBV7-2
CDR3nt: TGTGCCAGCAGCTTAGGCGGTACTACACTTAAAGCTTTCTTT; CDR3aa: CASSLGGTTLKAFF; j_gene: TRBJ1-1; d_gene: -; abundance: -; v_gene: TRBV11-1
CDR3nt: TGTGCCAGCGTAGCGGGGGGGCGGCCAGATACGCAGTATTTT; CDR3aa: CASVAGGRPDTQYF; j_gene: TRBJ2-3; d_gene: TRBD2; abundance: -; v_gene: TRBV5-4